This entry is about one T cell receptor beta chain. This specimen belongs to a study of blood T cell repertoires in COVID-19. This CDR3 contains 14 residues. Germline V CDR1 and CDR2: SGHAT, FQDESV (reference sequence). V was pared by 3 bases and J by 5 bases, with 6 bases of the junction left unmatched. How the authors handled the data: Amplification of reference gene primers provided the estimated nucleated cell counts. Profiled with immunoSEQ multiplex PCR; TCRdb holds only in-frame clones, not every one. The V and J calls and the clone size are those of that table, but D and trimming were determined from the DNA. The sample consists of 90,000 to 100,000 clones, about 86% of them appearing once.

Sequences were obtained from peripheral blood. The rearrangement joins TRBV11-1 to TRBJ1-2, with 7 bases fitting TRBD1. The receptor was derived from an elderly man with acute or convalescent COVID-19. The CDR3 is CASSFAGTEYGYTF. CDR3 nucleotide sequence: TGTGCCAGCAGCTTCGCCGGGACAGAATATGGCTACACCTTC.